The T cell receptor beta chain under discussion was sequenced for a study of CD8 T cells in Susac syndrome. A quantity of roughly 0.5 to 1 ug RNA underwent reverse transcription using random hexamers. One entry per CDR3 protein, called by TCRdb with MiXCR from the immunoSEQ multiplex PCR reads. The sample gives roughly 190,000 distinct CDR3 sequences, about 94% of which show up once; 0.095% to 0.12% is in the top ten. Germline V gene lookup returns CDR1 MNHEY and CDR2 SVGEGT. The CDR3 runs 13 residues. The V gene lost 0 bases and the J gene lost 6 bases, with 9 bases spanning the gap. This receptor was taken from a human donor in good health. Sequenced material: CD4+ T cells from PBMCs. The chain uses TRBV6-2 or TRBV6-3 and TRBJ2-7, with D hard to call. CDR3 in DNA: TGTGCCAGCAGTTACTCTCGGGTCAGCGAGCAGTACGTC. As protein: CASSYSRVSEQYV.